Presented here are 2 T cell receptor beta chains from one specimen sequenced in a study of lung T cells in sarcoidosis with Löfgren's syndrome (TCRdb year 2017). Instrument used: Illumina MiSeq. In TCRdb, the public reads were trimmed at Q25 with fastp and aligned with MiXCR, with productive beta chains retained. For every CDR3 protein sequence, its rows merge into one entry that carries the most common genes and DNA. This sample has tens of thousands of distinct CDR3 sequences in its table, and 21% of those were observed once. About 2.5% of the sample belongs to the ten largest clones. The sequencing sample was made of CD4+ T cells from PBMCs. The receptors were sampled from a human donor with sarcoidosis (Löfgren's syndrome or another form), or a control subject (not recorded which).

This clonotype was counted many times. The rearrangement links TRBV6-1 to TRBJ1-6; perhaps TRBD1 as D (6 bases). The germline CDR1 and CDR2 sequences are MNHNS and SASEGT. This CDR3 has 13 residues. The V end was cut by 5 bases, the J end by 6 bases, with 8 bases between. CDR3 sequence: CASSWDTNSPLHF. The CDR3 bases are TGTGCCAGCAGTTGGGACACTAATTCACCCCTCCACTTT.

This clonotype has a count of ten or more. The V gene is TRBV6-6, the J gene TRBJ1-1; D not certain. The CDR3 is 15 residues long. Per the germline V gene, CDR1 is MNHNY and CDR2 is SVGAGI (reference sequence). Trimming pared 2 bases from V and 2 bases from J, leaving 12 bases between. The CDR3 protein is CASSYNRAVNTEAFF. CDR3 nucleotides: TGTGCCAGCAGTTACAATAGGGCAGTCAACACTGAAGCTTTCTTT.